This T cell receptor (beta chain) was retrieved from a study of shared clonotypes between healthy human individuals. Study overall: Participating donors consisted of a couple of women and a few men aged 18 to 49. Study-wide results and limits: Clonotype sharing among donors, it was expected, would be affected by sequencing depth. The donor pool, a small one, limited the genetic and exposure-history diversity represented.

Points on this clone: Its antigen is not known. The sample contains more than one DNA sequence encoding this CDR3.

The authors ran the assay at deep level. Some clones are missing from TCRdb's copy, which holds only in-frame ones; the method was immunoSEQ multiplex PCR. Among roughly 2 million clones listed, 95% were seen once. This clonotype was obtained from a man younger than 35 in good health. The sample comprised naive CD4+ T cells sorted from blood. The sample's subset: CD45RA+ positively selected.

The CDR3 protein is CASSLEDGDYGYTF. For the CDR3, the DNA is TGCGCCAGCAGCTTGGAGGACGGGGACTATGGCTACACCTTC. This chain links TRBV5-1 with TRBJ1-2; D not certain. This CDR3 has 14 residues. Trimming shortened V by 0 bases and J by 3 bases, and 9 bases separated the two germline ends. From germline, CDR1 is SGHRS and CDR2 YFSETQ.